This is a list of T cell receptor beta chains from one sample in a study of blood T cell repertoires in COVID-19. Here immunoSEQ multiplex PCR was the method, and the copy in TCRdb shows in-frame clones only, minus some. The data show about 380,000 clones, with more than 70% seen just once and around 1.2% held by the top ten. Sequencing was done on a sample of PBMCs or T cells enriched from blood (not recorded which). These TCRs come from a woman under 30 who had recovered from COVID-19. Both conserved end residues are part of each CDR3. The order of the fields is clone size, D gene, J gene, V gene, CDR3 protein, CDR3 DNA. The D gene is left open where the match is weak. The size entry is marked missing in some rows and otherwise reads once, few, many or a size class.

NA	TRBD1	TRBJ1-5	TRBV29-1	CSVATGADQPQHF	TGCAGCGTCGCGACAGGGGCCGATCAGCCCCAGCATTTT
NA	TRBD1	TRBJ1-4	TRBV5-6	CASSWTGGGEKLFF	TGTGCCAGCAGCTGGACAGGGGGCGGTGAAAAACTGTTTTTT
NA	NA	TRBJ1-3	TRBV6-5	CASSYSGHTSGNTIYF	TGTGCCAGCAGTTACTCGGGACACACCTCTGGAAACACCATATATTTT
NA	NA	TRBJ1-2	TRBV30	CATTRTYSWDGYTF	TGTGCCACCACTCGGACATACTCGTGGGATGGCTACACCTTC
NA	TRBD1	TRBJ2-5	TRBV9	CASSAGTVQETQYF	TGTGCCAGCAGCGCCGGGACAGTCCAAGAGACCCAGTACTTC
NA	TRBD2	TRBJ2-1	TRBV9	CASSVVGAGAEQFF	TGTGCCAGCAGCGTAGTCGGAGCGGGGGCTGAGCAGTTCTTC
NA	NA	TRBJ2-1	TRBV7-9	CASSLGLPGYNEQFF	TGTGCCAGCAGCTTAGGCCTCCCGGGCTACAATGAGCAGTTCTTC
NA	TRBD1	TRBJ1-2	TRBV28	CASSSDREGYTF	TGTGCCAGCAGTTCGGACAGGGAAGGCTACACCTTC
NA	TRBD2	TRBJ2-2	TRBV9	CASSSRLAGGTGELFF	TGTGCCAGCAGCTCGCGTCTAGCGGGGGGGACCGGGGAGCTGTTTTTT
NA	NA	TRBJ1-2	TRBV6-2/TRBV6-3	CASSQGSGYTF	TGTGCCAGCAGTCAGGGGTCTGGCTACACCTTC
few	NA	TRBJ2-7	TRBV19	CASSIEKGFAYEQYF	TGTGCCAGTAGTATAGAAAAGGGGTTTGCCTACGAGCAGTACTTC
NA	NA	TRBJ1-1	TRBV19	CASSIDRLRAEAFF	TGTGCCAGTAGTATAGATCGACTACGGGCTGAAGCTTTCTTT
NA	TRBD1	TRBJ1-4	TRBV5-1	CASSLAGTGNEKLFF	TGCGCCAGCAGCTTGGCCGGGACAGGCAATGAAAAACTGTTTTTT
once	NA	TRBJ1-2	TRBV9	CASSSPFGGANYGYTF	TGTGCCAGCAGCTCCCCCTTCGGGGGTGCTAACTATGGCTACACCTTC
NA	TRBD1	TRBJ2-7	TRBV29-1	CSVETDRGESYEQYF	TGCAGCGTTGAGACGGACAGGGGAGAATCCTACGAGCAGTACTTC
NA	TRBD2	TRBJ2-1	TRBV4-3	CASSQGELAGGQQFF	TGCGCCAGCAGCCAAGGGGAACTAGCGGGGGGGCAGCAGTTCTTC
NA	TRBD1	TRBJ1-6	TRBV28	CASSSLRNRQGNNSPLHF	TGTGCCAGCAGTTCACTAAGAAACCGACAGGGGAATAATTCACCCCTCCACTTT
once	NA	TRBJ2-7	TRBV7-2	CASSSPPQGGEQYF	TGTGCCAGCAGCTCCCCCCCGCAGGGTGGCGAGCAGTACTTC
NA	NA	TRBJ1-6	TRBV5-4	CASSSLGVNSPLHF	TGTGCCAGCAGCAGCCTGGGCGTTAATTCACCCCTCCACTTT
NA	TRBD1	TRBJ1-1	TRBV7-7	CASSPRQGTEAFF	TGTGCTAGCAGCCCAAGACAGGGAACTGAAGCTTTCTTT
NA	TRBD1	TRBJ2-7	TRBV20-1	CSASLGGAGTGDEQYF	TGCAGTGCTAGTTTGGGGGGAGCCGGGACAGGGGACGAGCAGTACTTC
NA	NA	TRBJ1-1	TRBV12-3/TRBV12-4	CASRTVGVTEAFF	TGTGCCAGCAGAACTGTAGGGGTGACTGAAGCTTTCTTT
NA	TRBD1	TRBJ1-1	TRBV11-1	CASSFQGANTEAFF	TGTGCCAGCAGCTTCCAGGGGGCGAACACTGAAGCTTTCTTT
once	TRBD2	TRBJ2-1	TRBV29-1	CSVPYNSGLYNEQFF	TGCAGCGTCCCTTATAATAGCGGGCTCTACAATGAGCAGTTCTTC
NA	NA	TRBJ1-5	TRBV27	CASSLRGLGNQPQHF	TGTGCCAGCAGTTTAAGAGGGTTGGGGAATCAGCCCCAGCATTTT
NA	NA	TRBJ1-2	TRBV10-3	CAIEGGGYGYTF	TGTGCCATCGAGGGTGGTGGCTATGGCTACACCTTC
once	NA	TRBJ2-2	TRBV7-3	CASSLAQAPTGELFF	TGTGCCAGCAGCTTAGCACAGGCCCCAACCGGGGAGCTGTTTTTT
NA	NA	TRBJ2-1	TRBV5-1	CASSGGASYNEQFF	TGCGCCAGCAGTGGGGGGGCGTCCTACAATGAGCAGTTCTTC
NA	NA	TRBJ1-2	TRBV11-2	CASSLVLGGAGYTF	TGTGCCAGCAGCTTAGTATTGGGGGGAGCGGGCTACACCTTC
NA	NA	TRBJ2-6	TRBV30	CAWTRGAGANVLTF	TGTGCCTGGACCCGGGGTGCTGGGGCCAACGTCCTGACTTTC
NA	TRBD1	TRBJ2-7	TRBV4-2	CASSHPRTGGSYEQYF	TGTGCCAGCAGCCACCCCAGGACAGGGGGATCCTACGAGCAGTACTTC
few	TRBD1	TRBJ2-7	TRBV19	CASSFGTGYEQYF	TGTGCCAGTAGTTTCGGGACAGGGTACGAGCAGTACTTC
NA	TRBD1	TRBJ1-1	TRBV3-1/TRBV3-2	CASRPTGGNTEAFF	TGTGCCAGCAGGCCCACAGGGGGGAACACTGAAGCTTTCTTT
NA	NA	TRBJ2-2	TRBV4-1	CASRPAGPGELFF	TGCGCCAGCAGGCCAGCGGGTCCCGGGGAGCTGTTTTTT
NA	NA	TRBJ1-1	TRBV11-1	CASSLGTEAFF	TGTGCCAGCAGCCTCGGGACTGAGGCTTTCTTT
NA	NA	TRBJ1-2	TRBV19	CASSISLYGYTF	TGTGCCAGTAGTATAAGTCTATATGGCTACACCTTC